What follows are 26 T cell receptor beta chains derived from one specimen sequenced in a study of spatial heterogeneity in lung cancer. TCRdb re-called the 5' RACE reads with MiXCR, one entry per CDR3 protein. Of about 5,000 distinct CDR3 sequences listed, around 4.3% are singletons. The time point is: sample taken at primary tumor resection. Sequencing was performed on normal lung tissue next to the tumor, taken at surgery. These receptors were taken from a male donor with early-stage non-small cell lung cancer.

This clonotype is medium-sized in the sample. This chain joins TRBV20-1 and TRBJ2-3; 11 bases are a match to TRBD2. Germline V CDR1 and CDR2: DFQATT, SNEGSKA (reference sequence). Trimming cost V 3 bases and J 4 bases; bases outside gene matches: 9. CDR3 length equals 16 residues. DNA of the CDR3: TGCAGTGCTAGGGACAGTAGCGGGGGGGCCCCAGATACGCAGTATTTT. This translates into CSARDSSGGAPDTQYF.

This clonotype was recorded many times. This chain connects TRBV9 to TRBJ2-3, with 7 nucleotides matching TRBD2. CDR3 length: 14 residues. Germline V gives CDR1 SGDLS, CDR2 YYNGEE. V shed 4 bases and J 5 bases; nucleotides not matched to a gene: 7. The chain's CDR3 is CASSPMGGIDTQYF. For the CDR3, the DNA is TGTGCCAGCAGCCCAATGGGGGGGATAGATACGCAGTATTTT.

This clonotype has only a few counts. This rearrangement joins TRBV25-1 to TRBJ1-2; D is uncertain. V lost 1 base, J lost 10 bases, and 10 bases lay in between. The length of the CDR3 is 12 residues. In germline, CDR1 is MGHDK, CDR2 SYGVNS. The CDR3 is CASSESITDYTF. The CDR3 DNA reads as TGTGCCAGCAGTGAATCTATCACGGACTACACCTTC.

This clonotype was found many times. The genes are TRBV27 and TRBJ2-7; TRBD2 matches at 8 bases. This CDR3 region has 13 residues. Germline V gives CDR1 MNHEY, CDR2 SMNVEV (reference sequence). Trimming at V came to 6 bases and at J to 7 bases, leaving 8 bases not matched to a gene. The CDR3 here is CASSRGGASEQYF. CDR3 in DNA: TGTGCCAGCAGCCGGGGGGGGGCAAGTGAGCAGTACTTC.

This clonotype was seen ten or more times. The V gene is TRBV19, the J gene TRBJ1-5; D not resolved. V was shortened by 7 bases and J by 9 bases, with 22 bases between the two germline ends. The germline V gene has CDR1 LNHDA and CDR2 SQIVND (reference sequence). The CDR3 has 15 residues. The DNA for the CDR3 is TGTGCCAGTAACCCATCTCCAGGTTTTTCGGGGCCCCAGCATTTT. It is translated as CASNPSPGFSGPQHF.

This clonotype was observed many times. V gene TRBV19 combines with J gene TRBJ2-1, with TRBD2 matching over 7 bases. Germline values: CDR1 LNHDA, CDR2 SQIVND (reference sequence). Unmatched junction bases numbered 8, after V lost 3 bases and J lost 3 bases. CDR3 length: 16 amino acids. CDR3 protein: CASSIGGGGSYNEQFF. CDR3 in DNA: TGTGCCAGTAGTATTGGGGGGGGTGGGAGCTACAATGAGCAGTTCTTC.

In its sample, this clonotype was seen many times. This sequence joins TRBV3-1 and TRBJ2-5; D perhaps matches TRBD2 (6 bases). Trimming stripped 4 bases from V and 7 bases from J, with 19 bases between. CDR3 length: 15 amino acids. Germline V gene data show CDR1 as LGHDT and CDR2 as YNNKEL (reference sequence). CDR3 bases: TGTGCCAGCAGCCCGAGCAGCGGGCCCCTAGGGACCCAGTACTTC. Its translation is CASSPSSGPLGTQYF.

Many counts were recorded for this clonotype. The junction does not match germline at one end; this may be a read error. The rearrangement links TRBV20-1 to TRBJ2-5; D is undetermined. Germline V gene data show CDR1 as DFQATT and CDR2 as SNEGSKA (reference sequence). The CDR3 loop spans 12 amino acids. CDR3 bases: TGCAGTGCGAGAGACTGTCAAGAGACCCAGTACTTC. Protein: CSARDCQETQYF.

This clonotype was seen many times. The chain recombines TRBV20-1 with TRBJ1-1; D uncertain. The CDR3 has 13 residues. The germline V and J ends were trimmed by 6 bases and 7 bases, with 18 bases remaining between them. Germline V gives CDR1 DFQATT, CDR2 SNEGSKA (reference sequence). The CDR3 sequence: CSARTDDRREAFF. CDR3 coding DNA: TGCAGTGCCCGAACAGATGACCGACGTGAAGCTTTCTTT.

By share of the sample, this clonotype is medium-sized. The rearrangement links TRBV19 to TRBJ1-2; TRBD1 agrees at 7 bases. Germline trimming cut 5 bases from V and 6 bases from J; bases unmatched to any gene: 3. Germline lookup yields CDR1 LNHDA and CDR2 SQIVND (reference sequence). The CDR3 has 12 amino acids. As DNA, the CDR3 is TGTGCCAGTAGTGTACAGGGGAATGGCTACACCTTC. Its translation is CASSVQGNGYTF.

This clonotype is medium-sized (0.01 to 0.1%) within its sample. The genes are TRBV7-2 and TRBJ1-5, with a tentative D call TRBD1 (6 bases). The V gene lost 1 base and the J gene lost 2 bases, with 12 bases spanning the gap. This CDR3 spans 16 amino acids. The germline V gene encodes CDR1 SGHTA and CDR2 FQGNSA. The CDR3 reads CASSLGDKARNQPQHF. CDR3 in DNA: TGTGCCAGCAGCTTAGGGGACAAGGCCCGCAATCAGCCCCAGCATTTT.

This clonotype is termed medium-sized (0.01 to 0.1%). CDR3 coding DNA: TGTGCCAGCAGGGGTCGGCGGATCTCTGGGGCCAACGTCCTGACTTTC. Translating gives CASRGRRISGANVLTF. The gene calls are TRBV2 and TRBJ2-6; D gene ambiguous. The germline CDR1 and CDR2 sequences are SNHLY and FYNNEI. The V end lost 6 bases, the J end lost 0 bases, and 12 bases lay between the germline ends. The CDR3 has 16 amino acids. Using reference TRBV2 and TRBJ2-6 for the parts outside the CDR3, the full variable domain is EPEVTQTPSHQVTQMGQEVILRCVPISNHLYFYWYRQILGQKVEFLVSFYNNEISEKSEIFDDQFSVERPDGSNFTLKIRSTKLEDSAMYFCASRGRRISGANVLTFGAGSRLTVL.

The genes are TRBV20-1 and TRBJ2-1; 8 bases align to TRBD2. Germline trimming cut 1 base from V and 1 base from J; bases unmatched to any gene: 3. Germline loops: CDR1 DFQATT, CDR2 SNEGSKA (reference sequence). CDR3 length: 15 residues. The CDR3 nucleotides are TGCAGTGCTAGAGTCCCGGGGGGGTCCTACAATGAGCAGTTCTTC. Translation: CSARVPGGSYNEQFF.

This clonotype counts as medium-sized (0.01 to 0.1%). The V call is TRBV7-9, the J call TRBJ2-3, with a possible D match to TRBD2 (6 bases). CDR1 and CDR2 (germline): SEHNR, FQNEAQ (reference sequence). The ends were cut back, 11 bases at V and 5 bases at J, with 20 bases in the middle. CDR3 length: 14 amino acids. CDR3 loop: CAGPPGAERDTQYF. The DNA for the CDR3 is TGTGCCGGACCTCCGGGAGCCGAGAGAGATACGCAGTATTTT.

This clonotype was seen ten or more times. The chain combines TRBV6-1 with TRBJ2-7, with D possibly TRBD1 on 6 matching bases. This CDR3 spans 12 amino acids. Looked up from germline, CDR1 is MNHNS and CDR2 is SASEGT. The V and J ends lost 6 bases and 6 bases respectively, with 12 bases between them. The DNA of the CDR3 is TGTGCCAGCAGGCCCCAAGGGGGCGAGCAGTACTTC. Translation: CASRPQGGEQYF.

In this sample, this clonotype is medium-sized. V is TRBV20-1 and J is TRBJ2-3; 16 bases align to TRBD2. The CDR3 sequence is 16 residues long. Germline lookup yields CDR1 DFQATT and CDR2 SNEGSKA (reference sequence). The V segment lost 6 bases and the J segment 5 bases; nucleotides outside the gene matches: 8. CDR3 nucleotides: TGCAGTGCAACGGGACTAGCGGGGGGGCCCGGAGATACGCAGTATTTT. Translation gives CSATGLAGGPGDTQYF.

This clonotype was counted ten times or more. The genes are TRBV10-3 and TRBJ1-5, with TRBD1 identical over 9 bases. V was clipped by 4 bases and J by 1 base; unmatched bases: 8. The CDR3 runs to 17 residues. From germline, CDR1 is ENHRY and CDR2 SYGVKD. The CDR3 DNA reads TGTGCCATCAGTGCGGGACAGGGTGGGGTCAGCAATCAGCCCCAGCATTTT. Translated, it gives CAISAGQGGVSNQPQHF.

This clonotype was detected ten times or more. The J gene is TRBJ2-1, the V gene TRBV9, with 7 bases that match TRBD2. The CDR3 is 15 amino acids. Germline-derived CDR1 and CDR2 are SGDLS and YYNGEE. V shed 3 bases, J shed 1 base, and the junction held 4 bases outside the gene matches. The CDR3 sequence is CASSESGISYNEQFF. Here the CDR3 DNA reads TGTGCCAGCAGCGAAAGCGGGATATCCTACAATGAGCAGTTCTTC. Full variable domain (remainder filled in from reference TRBV9 and TRBJ2-1): DSGVTQTPKHLITATGQRVTLRCSPRSGDLSVYWYQQSLDQGLQFLIQYYNGEERAKGNILERFSAQQFPDLHSELNLSSLELGDSALYFCASSESGISYNEQFFGPGTRLTVL.

This clonotype was recorded many times. The rearrangement uses TRBV11-3 and TRBJ1-5, with D maybe TRBD1 (6 bases). Germline V gives CDR1 SGHNT, CDR2 YENEEA. Trimming took 4 bases from V and 0 from J, leaving 7 bases between them. CDR3 length equals 14 residues. The chain's CDR3 is CASSSGASNQPQHF. The DNA for the CDR3 is TGTGCCAGCAGCTCAGGGGCTAGCAATCAGCCCCAGCATTTT.

Turning to this clonotype: Since a much larger clone is just one base distant, this may be a read error. Written as DNA, the CDR3 is TGTGCCAGCAGCGTGGGCTCTACCTACGGGCAGTACTTC. Translated: CASSVGSTYGQYF. The V call is TRBV9, the J call TRBJ2-7; unclear D gene. The germline V gene encodes CDR1 SGDLS and CDR2 YYNGEE. The CDR3 consists of 13 residues.

This clonotype was detected many times. The chain uses TRBV7-9 and TRBJ1-2, with TRBD1 matching 9 bases. Germline trimming cut 5 bases from V and 5 bases from J; bases unmatched to any gene: 3. Per germline, CDR1 SEHNR and CDR2 FQNEAQ (reference sequence). The CDR3 has 13 amino acids. CDR3 protein: CASSLQGAYGYTF. For the CDR3, the DNA is TGTGCCAGCAGCCTACAGGGGGCGTATGGCTACACCTTC.

Judged by abundance, this clonotype is medium-sized. J is TRBJ1-5 and V is TRBV20-1, with D perhaps TRBD1 (5 bases). Germline CDR1 and CDR2: DFQATT and SNEGSKA (reference sequence). This CDR3 spans 15 amino acids. The germline V and J ends were trimmed by 1 base and 5 bases, with 15 bases remaining between them. CDR3 in DNA: TGCAGTGCTAGAGTGGAGGGGCAGGGCGATCAGCCCCAGCATTTT. This sequence encodes CSARVEGQGDQPQHF.

The sample holds many counts of this clonotype. J is TRBJ1-1 and V is TRBV6-1, with unresolved D. This CDR3 region has 16 residues. The ends were cut back, 2 bases at V and 1 base at J, with 14 bases in the middle. CDR1 MNHNS and CDR2 SASEGT come from the germline V gene. CDR3: CASSEIIGSPNTEAFF. The CDR3 DNA reads TGTGCCAGCAGTGAAATCATTGGCTCCCCGAACACTGAAGCTTTCTTT.

By share, this clonotype counts as medium-sized. V gene TRBV7-2 combines with J gene TRBJ2-3; 9 positions match TRBD2. The CDR3 has 15 residues. Germline CDR1 reads SGHTA; CDR2 reads FQGNSA. The trim removed 8 bases at V and 0 bases at J, leaving 6 bases unmatched. CDR3 bases: TGTGCCAGCGCCTTAGCGGGAGCTAGCACAGATACGCAGTATTTT. The encoded protein is CASALAGASTDTQYF.

This clonotype showed up many times. The V call is TRBV21-1, the J call TRBJ2-6. TRBV21-1 is annotated as a pseudogene. The CDR3 sequence is 18 residues long. The CDR3, as DNA: TGTGCCAGCAGCAAAGCTTCCCAGATACGCTCTGGGGCCAACGTCCTGACTTTC. Translation: CASSKASQIRSGANVLTF.

There are many counts of this clonotype. The genes are TRBV3-1 and TRBJ1-4; TRBD1 might be the D (6 bases). This CDR3 comprises 14 residues. Trimming took 1 base from V and 7 from J, leaving 10 bases between them. Germline V gene data show CDR1 as LGHDT and CDR2 as YNNKEL (reference sequence). DNA for the CDR3: TGTGCCAGCAGCCAAGGGGCAGGGGTTGAAAAACTGTTTTTT. It specifies CASSQGAGVEKLFF.